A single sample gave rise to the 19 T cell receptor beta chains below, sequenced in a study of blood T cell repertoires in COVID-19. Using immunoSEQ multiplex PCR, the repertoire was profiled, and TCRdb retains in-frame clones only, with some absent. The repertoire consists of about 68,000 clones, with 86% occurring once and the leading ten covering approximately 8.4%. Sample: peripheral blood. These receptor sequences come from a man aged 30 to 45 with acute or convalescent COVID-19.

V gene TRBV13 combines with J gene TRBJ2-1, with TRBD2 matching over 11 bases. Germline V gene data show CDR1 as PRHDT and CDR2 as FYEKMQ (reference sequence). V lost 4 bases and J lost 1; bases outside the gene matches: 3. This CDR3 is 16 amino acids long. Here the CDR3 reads CASSSGTSGSYNEQFF. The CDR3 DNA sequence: TGTGCCAGCAGCTCAGGGACTAGCGGTTCCTACAATGAGCAGTTCTTC. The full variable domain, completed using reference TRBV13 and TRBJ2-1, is AAGVIQSPRHLIKEKRETATLKCYPIPRHDTVYWYQQGPGQDPQFLISFYEKMQSDKGSIPDRFSAQQFSDYHSELNMSSLELGDSALYFCASSSGTSGSYNEQFFGPGTRLTVL.

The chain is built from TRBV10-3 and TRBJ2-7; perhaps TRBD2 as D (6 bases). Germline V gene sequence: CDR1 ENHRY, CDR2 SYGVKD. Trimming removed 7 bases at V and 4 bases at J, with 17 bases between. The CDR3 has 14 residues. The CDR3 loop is CAINNRGDEYEQYF. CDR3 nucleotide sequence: TGTGCCATCAACAACCGCGGGGACGAATACGAGCAGTACTTC.

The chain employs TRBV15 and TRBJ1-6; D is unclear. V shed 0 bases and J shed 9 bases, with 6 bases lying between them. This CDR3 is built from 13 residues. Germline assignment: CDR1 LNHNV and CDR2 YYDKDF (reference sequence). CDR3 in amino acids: CATSRDERSPLHF. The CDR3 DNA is TGTGCCACCAGCAGAGATGAGCGTTCACCCCTCCACTTT.

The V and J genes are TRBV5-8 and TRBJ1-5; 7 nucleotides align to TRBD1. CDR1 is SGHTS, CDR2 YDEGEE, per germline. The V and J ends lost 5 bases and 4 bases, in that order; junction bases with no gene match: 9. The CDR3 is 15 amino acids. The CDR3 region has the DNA TGTGCCAGCAGTGCACGGACAGGAGGGAATCAGCCCCAGCATTTT. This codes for CASSARTGGNQPQHF.

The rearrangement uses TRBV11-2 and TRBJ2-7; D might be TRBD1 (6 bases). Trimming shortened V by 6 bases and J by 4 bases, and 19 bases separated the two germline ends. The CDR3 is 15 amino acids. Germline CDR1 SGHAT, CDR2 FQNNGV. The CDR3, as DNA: TGTGCCAGCAGGTTACCCTGGCAGGGGAAGTACGAGCAGTACTTC. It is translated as CASRLPWQGKYEQYF.

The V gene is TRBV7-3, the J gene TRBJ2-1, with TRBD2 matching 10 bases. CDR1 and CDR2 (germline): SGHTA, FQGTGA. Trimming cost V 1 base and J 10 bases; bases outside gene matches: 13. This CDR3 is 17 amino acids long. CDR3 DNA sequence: TGTGCCAGCAGCTTAAATCGGGCTAGCGGGAGTATTGGAGAGCAGTTCTTC. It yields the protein CASSLNRASGSIGEQFF.

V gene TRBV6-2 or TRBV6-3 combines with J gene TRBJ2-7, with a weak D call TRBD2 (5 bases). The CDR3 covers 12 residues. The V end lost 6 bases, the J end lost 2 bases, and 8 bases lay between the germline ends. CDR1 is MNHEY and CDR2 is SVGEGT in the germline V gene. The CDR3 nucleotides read TGTGCCAGCAGCCACGGGACCTACGAGCAGTACTTC. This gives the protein CASSHGTYEQYF.

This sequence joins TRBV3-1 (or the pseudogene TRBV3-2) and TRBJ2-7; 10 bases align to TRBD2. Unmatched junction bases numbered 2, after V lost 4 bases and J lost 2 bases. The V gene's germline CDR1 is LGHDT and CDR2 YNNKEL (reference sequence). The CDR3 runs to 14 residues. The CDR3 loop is CASSRTSGTYEQYF. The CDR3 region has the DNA TGTGCCAGCAGCCGGACTAGCGGAACCTACGAGCAGTACTTC.

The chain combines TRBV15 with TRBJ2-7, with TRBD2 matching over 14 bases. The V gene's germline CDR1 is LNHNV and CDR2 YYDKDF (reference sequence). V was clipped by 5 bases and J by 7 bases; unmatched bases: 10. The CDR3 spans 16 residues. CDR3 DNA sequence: TGTGCCACCAGCGATTCCGGGACTAGCGGGAGTCGAGAGCAGTACTTC. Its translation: CATSDSGTSGSREQYF.

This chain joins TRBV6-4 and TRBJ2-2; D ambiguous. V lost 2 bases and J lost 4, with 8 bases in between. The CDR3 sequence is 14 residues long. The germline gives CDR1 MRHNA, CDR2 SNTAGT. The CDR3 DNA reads TGTGCCAGCAGTGACGGAGCTATCACCGGGGAGCTGTTTTTT. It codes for CASSDGAITGELFF.

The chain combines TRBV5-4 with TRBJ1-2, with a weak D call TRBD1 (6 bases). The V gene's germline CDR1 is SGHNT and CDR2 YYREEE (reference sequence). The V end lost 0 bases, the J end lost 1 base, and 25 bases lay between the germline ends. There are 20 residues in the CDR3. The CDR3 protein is CASSLGATRAEQGLNYGYTF. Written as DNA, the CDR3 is TGTGCCAGCAGCTTGGGGGCCACTCGGGCGGAGCAGGGGCTTAACTATGGCTACACCTTC.

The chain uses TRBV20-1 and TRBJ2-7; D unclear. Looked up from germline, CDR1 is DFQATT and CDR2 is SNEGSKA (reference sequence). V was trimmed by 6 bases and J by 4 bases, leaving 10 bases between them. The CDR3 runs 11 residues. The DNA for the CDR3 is TGCAGTGCCTACCGTTCTTACGAGCAGTACTTC. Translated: CSAYRSYEQYF.

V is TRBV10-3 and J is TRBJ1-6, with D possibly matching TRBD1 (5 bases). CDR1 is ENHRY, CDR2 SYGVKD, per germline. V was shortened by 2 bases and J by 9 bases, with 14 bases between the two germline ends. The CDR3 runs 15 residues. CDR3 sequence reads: CAISEGDYYGSPLHF. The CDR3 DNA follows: TGTGCCATCAGTGAGGGGGACTATTACGGTTCACCCCTCCACTTT.

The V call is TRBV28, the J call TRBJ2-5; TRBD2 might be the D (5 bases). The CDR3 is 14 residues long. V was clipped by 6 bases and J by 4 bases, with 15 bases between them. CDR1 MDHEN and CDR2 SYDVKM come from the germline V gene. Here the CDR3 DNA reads TGTGCCAGCAGGTCTCCGGGAATCCGAGAGACCCAGTACTTC. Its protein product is CASRSPGIRETQYF.

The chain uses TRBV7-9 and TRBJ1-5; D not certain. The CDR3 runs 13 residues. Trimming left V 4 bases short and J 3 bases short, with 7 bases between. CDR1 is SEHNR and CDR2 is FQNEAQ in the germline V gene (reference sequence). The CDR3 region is CASSYGDNQPQHF. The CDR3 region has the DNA TGTGCCAGCAGCTACGGGGACAATCAGCCCCAGCATTTT. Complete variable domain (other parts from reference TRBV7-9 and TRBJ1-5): DTGVSQNPRHKITKRGQNVTFRCDPISEHNRLYWYRQTLGQGPEFLTYFQNEAQLEKSRLLSDRFSAERPKGSFSTLEIQRTEQGDSAMYLCASSYGDNQPQHFGDGTRLSIL.

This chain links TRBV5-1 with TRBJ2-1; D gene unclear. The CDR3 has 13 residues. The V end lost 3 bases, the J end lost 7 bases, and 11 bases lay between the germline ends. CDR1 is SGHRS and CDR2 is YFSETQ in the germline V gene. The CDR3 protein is CASSSVSINEQFF. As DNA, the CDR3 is TGCGCCAGCAGCTCGGTGTCGATTAATGAGCAGTTCTTC.

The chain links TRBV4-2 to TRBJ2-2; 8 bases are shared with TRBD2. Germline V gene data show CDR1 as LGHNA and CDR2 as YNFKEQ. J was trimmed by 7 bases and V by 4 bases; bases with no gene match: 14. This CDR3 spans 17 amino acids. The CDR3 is CASSPPVAGGLGGELFF. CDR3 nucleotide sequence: TGTGCCAGCAGCCCCCCGGTGGCGGGAGGATTGGGCGGGGAGCTGTTTTTT.

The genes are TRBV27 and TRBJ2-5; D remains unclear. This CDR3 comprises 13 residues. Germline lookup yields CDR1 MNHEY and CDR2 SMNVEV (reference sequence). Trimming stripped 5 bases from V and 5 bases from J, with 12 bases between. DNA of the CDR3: TGTGCCAGCAGTCCCCCCCCGTATGAGACCCAGTACTTC. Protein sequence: CASSPPPYETQYF.

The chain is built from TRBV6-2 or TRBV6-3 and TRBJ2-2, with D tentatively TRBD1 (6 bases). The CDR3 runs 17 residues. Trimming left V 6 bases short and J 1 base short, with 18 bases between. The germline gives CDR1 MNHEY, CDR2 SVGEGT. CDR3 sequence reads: CASSRPSADRNTGELFF. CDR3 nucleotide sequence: TGTGCCAGCAGCCGACCCTCCGCGGACAGGAACACCGGGGAGCTGTTTTTT.